The T cell receptor beta chain under discussion was sequenced for a study of Ad26.COV2.S vaccination and SARS-CoV-2 variants. Study information: The vaccine Ad26.COV2.S was put into the muscle once, or twice with 56 days between.

Details on this clone: Antigen: not known.

Indicated treatment: roughly 19 received Ad26.COV2.S at low or high dose, single or two shots; several received placebo; per-sample allocation not given. All samples were drawn on day 63, counting from the first vaccine or placebo injection. Based in Boston, the donor was an adult of 18-55 years. This table comes from immunoSEQ multiplex PCR, and its TCRdb copy is limited to in-frame clones, with some not included. The table records 440,000 or so clones, roughly nine tenths of them present only once. Study-wide results and caveats: Those who received vaccine or placebo ended up with similar non-spike TCR breadth.

This receptor was identified in a person aged 18-65 years who received the Ad26.COV2.S COVID-19 vaccine or a placebo. The sample in question was peripheral blood, obtained in a trial of Ad26.COV2.S vaccine versus placebo.

CDR3 sequence reads: CASSGQHSNQPQHF. CDR3 nucleotide sequence: TGTGCCAGCAGTGGACAGCATAGCAATCAGCCCCAGCATTTT. The chain joins TRBV27 to TRBJ1-5, with a possible D match to TRBD1 (6 bases). V shed 5 bases and J shed 0 bases, with 8 bases lying between them. The V gene's germline CDR1 is MNHEY and CDR2 SMNVEV (reference sequence). The CDR3 runs 14 residues.